What follows are 16 T cell receptor beta chains derived from one specimen sequenced in a study of beta chain features in type 1 diabetes. Their specific antigens are unknown. The study, taken as a whole, reports: Moderately but significantly shorter TCRB CDR3s were found in Type 1 diabetes patients in all four CD4+ subsets.

cDNA synthesis used the whole RNA isolate, giving expressed TCRB sequences. Sequencing was performed with immunoSEQ multiplex PCR; in TCRdb, only in-frame clones are kept and a portion is missing. Of hundreds of thousands of clones listed, over 11% are singletons. The sample comprised naive CD4+ T cells from blood. These TCRs come from a man aged 18 to 29 with type 1 diabetes.

V usage is TRBV5-6 and J usage is TRBJ1-2, with D unclear. This CDR3 region has 15 residues. The V gene lost 1 base and the J gene lost 1 base, with 11 bases spanning the gap. Germline CDR1 reads SGHDT; CDR2 reads YYEEEE. CDR3 bases: TGTGCCAGCAGCTTGAATTCGGCGAATAACTATGGCTACACCTTC. Translated: CASSLNSANNYGYTF.

The chain combines TRBV11-3 with TRBJ2-1; 11 bases fit TRBD2. Germline V CDR1 and CDR2: SGHNT, YENEEA. The CDR3 is made up of 15 amino acids. J gave up 8 bases and V 3 bases, and 6 bases lay outside the gene matches. This CDR3 reads CASSFLAGGPDEQFF. CDR3 nucleotide sequence: TGTGCCAGCAGCTTCTTAGCGGGAGGGCCAGATGAGCAGTTCTTC. Full variable domain (rest looked up from reference TRBV11-3 and TRBJ2-1): EAGVVQSPRYKIIEKKQPVAFWCNPISGHNTLYWYLQNLGQGPELLIRYENEEAVDDSQLPKDRFSAERLKGVDSTLKIQPAELGDSAVYLCASSFLAGGPDEQFFGPGTRLTVL.

This clone was found a few times. The rearrangement joins TRBV12-5 to TRBJ2-1, with 10 positions matching TRBD2. The CDR3 is 15 amino acids. V shed 6 bases, J shed 1 base, and the junction held 3 bases outside the gene matches. CDR1 and CDR2 (germline): LGHNT, FRNRAP. This CDR3 is CASGLTSGSYNEQFF. CDR3 sequence (DNA): TGTGCTAGTGGCTTGACTAGCGGGTCCTACAATGAGCAGTTCTTC. The full variable domain, with the rest looked up from reference TRBV12-5 and TRBJ2-1, is DARVTQTPRHKVTEMGQEVTMRCQPILGHNTVFWYRQTMMQGLELLAYFRNRAPLDDSGMPKDRFSAEMPDATLATLKIQPSEPRDSAVYFCASGLTSGSYNEQFFGPGTRLTVL.

This clone came up a few times. V gene TRBV28 combines with J gene TRBJ2-6; D gene ambiguous. CDR3 size: 16 residues. Trimming stripped 4 bases from V and 0 bases from J, with 10 bases between. In germline, CDR1 is MDHEN, CDR2 SYDVKM. As DNA, the CDR3 is TGTGCCAGCAGTTCCTTCGGCCGCTCTGGGGCCAACGTCCTGACTTTC. Amino acids: CASSSFGRSGANVLTF.

The gene calls are TRBV4-3 and TRBJ1-6, with D perhaps TRBD1 (5 bases). This CDR3 has 15 residues. The germline CDR1 and CDR2 sequences are LGHNA and YSLEER. Trimming took off 0 bases at V and 10 bases at J, with 13 bases between the two ends. The CDR3 reads CASSQDAGRGSPLHF. The CDR3 DNA follows: TGCGCCAGCAGCCAAGACGCAGGGCGGGGGTCACCCCTCCACTTT.

Only a few counts were recorded for this clone. The chain couples TRBV5-4 to TRBJ2-5; TRBD1 matches 9 bases. Germline lookup yields CDR1 SGHNT and CDR2 YYREEE (reference sequence). With V trimmed by 0 bases and J by 1 base, 1 base remained unmatched. The length of the CDR3 is 15 residues. The CDR3 region is CASSLDRGRQETQYF. DNA of the CDR3: TGTGCCAGCAGCTTGGACAGGGGGCGCCAAGAGACCCAGTACTTC.

V gene TRBV7-2 combines with J gene TRBJ2-3; D unclear. The length of the CDR3 is 13 residues. CDR1 and CDR2 from the germline V gene are SGHTA and FQGNSA. Trimming took 4 bases from V and 0 from J, leaving 5 bases between them. CDR3 residues: CASSYYSTDTQYF. The CDR3 bases are TGTGCCAGCAGCTACTATAGCACAGATACGCAGTATTTT. Based on the CDR3 plus reference TRBV7-2 and TRBJ2-3, the full variable domain is GAGVSQSPSNKVTEKGKDVELRCDPISGHTALYWYRQSLGQGLEFLIYFQGNSAPDKSGLPSDRFSAERTGGSVSTLTIQRTQQEDSAVYLCASSYYSTDTQYFGPGTRLTVL.

CDR3 region: CASSSSPGSNQPQHF. The DNA of the CDR3 is TGTGCCAGCAGCTCATCACCGGGTAGCAATCAGCCCCAGCATTTT. The chain employs TRBV7-2 and TRBJ1-5; no clear D gene. V lost 4 bases and J 0 bases, leaving 10 bases between the germline ends. The germline V gene has CDR1 SGHTA and CDR2 FQGNSA. CDR3 length: 15 residues.

This clone turned up a few times. The chain links TRBV7-9 to TRBJ1-1, with D maybe TRBD1 (5 bases). The V end lost 1 base, the J end lost 0 bases, and 9 bases lay between the germline ends. The CDR3 spans 15 residues. Per the germline V gene, CDR1 is SEHNR and CDR2 is FQNEAQ (reference sequence). The CDR3 reads CASSLVGAVNTEAFF. CDR3 DNA sequence: TGTGCCAGCAGCTTAGTAGGGGCCGTGAACACTGAAGCTTTCTTT.

This clone appeared once. The chain combines TRBV2 with TRBJ2-3; no firm D call. This CDR3 comprises 13 residues. Germline V gives CDR1 SNHLY, CDR2 FYNNEI. V was clipped by 8 bases and J by 0 bases, with 9 bases between them. The CDR3 here is CASVVASTDTQYF. The CDR3, as DNA: TGTGCCAGCGTAGTCGCTAGCACAGATACGCAGTATTTT. The full variable domain, rest sourced from reference TRBV2 and TRBJ2-3, is EPEVTQTPSHQVTQMGQEVILRCVPISNHLYFYWYRQILGQKVEFLVSFYNNEISEKSEIFDDQFSVERPDGSNFTLKIRSTKLEDSAMYFCASVVASTDTQYFGPGTRLTVL.

The J gene is TRBJ2-5, the V gene TRBV9; D could derive from TRBD1 or TRBD2 (6 bases each). The germline gives CDR1 SGDLS, CDR2 YYNGEE. This CDR3 has 13 amino acids. Trimming removed 6 bases from V and 4 bases from J, with 13 bases in between. The CDR3 region is CASITEGGETQYF. CDR3 in DNA: TGTGCCAGCATAACCGAGGGGGGAGAGACCCAGTACTTC.

The rearrangement joins TRBV4-1 to TRBJ2-3; no reliable D call. CDR1 is MGHRA, CDR2 YSYEKL, per germline. V dropped 3 bases and J dropped 0 bases, with 16 bases sitting between them. The CDR3 spans 17 residues. The CDR3 loop is CASSQVGYLASTDTQYF. CDR3 sequence (DNA): TGCGCCAGCAGCCAGGTCGGCTACCTCGCTAGCACAGATACGCAGTATTTT.

The chain links TRBV30 to TRBJ1-2, with 9 bases that match TRBD1. With 0 bases clipped from V and 7 bases from J, the junction kept 6 bases outside the gene matches. The CDR3 is made up of 14 amino acids. Per the germline V gene, CDR1 is GTSNPN and CDR2 is SVGIG (reference sequence). CDR3 in amino acids: CAWSVNRGQGGYTF. In nucleotides, the CDR3 is TGTGCCTGGAGTGTTAACAGGGGGCAGGGTGGCTACACCTTC.

The chain links TRBV30 to TRBJ2-1; D gene uncertain. Trimming shortened V by 2 bases and J by 9 bases, and 14 bases separated the two germline ends. Germline loops: CDR1 GTSNPN, CDR2 SVGIG (reference sequence). The CDR3 extends over 13 amino acids. In DNA form, the CDR3 reads TGTGCCTGGAGTAGCAGGCGGCTGAGTGAGCAGTTCTTC. Translating it yields CAWSSRRLSEQFF.

This clone was counted a few times. This chain connects TRBV11-1 to TRBJ2-7; D possibly corresponds to TRBD2 (5 bases). CDR3 length: 11 residues. The germline gives CDR1 SGHAT, CDR2 FQDESV (reference sequence). Trimming removed 5 bases at V and 5 bases at J, with 7 bases between. The CDR3 loop reads CASSGGHEQYF. CDR3 in DNA: TGTGCCAGCAGCGGAGGTCACGAGCAGTACTTC.

In its sample, this clone was seen a few times. The chain combines TRBV30 with TRBJ2-7, with D maybe TRBD1 (5 bases). Germline V gene lookup returns CDR1 GTSNPN and CDR2 SVGIG (reference sequence). The CDR3 consists of 12 residues. V was shortened by 3 bases and J by 4 bases, with 10 bases between the two germline ends. CDR3 sequence reads: CAWRGAKYEQYF. The CDR3 region has the DNA TGTGCCTGGAGAGGGGCCAAGTACGAGCAGTACTTC.